The following is a T cell receptor beta chain sequence with its context. This sample was included in a study of blood T cell repertoires in COVID-19. Individuals drawn from about two dozen US areas were roughly 18 to 89 years old. Trimming took 4 bases from V and 0 from J, leaving 17 bases between them. Germline V gene data show CDR1 as SGHDT and CDR2 as YYEEEE. The CDR3 loop spans 18 amino acids. The repertoire was sequenced with immunoSEQ multiplex PCR; TCRdb's copy has only in-frame clones and lacks some. The repertoire has fewer than 350,000 clones, more than 75% of them found once; the top ten carry around 2%.

This receptor was identified in a woman aged 60-70 years in a cohort exposed to, infected with or recovered from COVID-19 (not recorded which). The material sequenced was PBMCs or T cells enriched from blood (not recorded which). This chain joins TRBV5-6 and TRBJ1-6, with a weak D call TRBD1 (5 bases). CDR3 region: CASSPGTGASSYNSPLHF. Here the CDR3 DNA reads TGTGCCAGCAGCCCAGGCACAGGCGCGAGCTCCTATAATTCACCCCTCCACTTT.